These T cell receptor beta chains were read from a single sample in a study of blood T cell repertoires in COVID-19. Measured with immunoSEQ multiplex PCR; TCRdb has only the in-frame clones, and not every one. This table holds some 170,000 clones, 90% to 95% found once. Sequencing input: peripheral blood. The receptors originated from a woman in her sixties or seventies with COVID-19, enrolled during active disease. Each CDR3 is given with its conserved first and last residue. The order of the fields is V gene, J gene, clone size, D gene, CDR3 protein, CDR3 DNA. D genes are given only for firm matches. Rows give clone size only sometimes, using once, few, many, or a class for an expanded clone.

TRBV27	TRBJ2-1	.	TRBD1	CASSDGGQGFDEQFF	TGTGCCAGCAGTGATGGGGGACAGGGGTTCGATGAGCAGTTCTTC
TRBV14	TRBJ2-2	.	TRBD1	CASSQARGPSTGELFF	TGTGCCAGCAGCCAAGCCAGGGGGCCAAGCACCGGGGAGCTGTTTTTT
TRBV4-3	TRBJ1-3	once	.	CASSHRVFNSGNTIYF	TGCGCCAGCAGCCACAGGGTCTTCAACTCTGGAAACACCATATATTTT
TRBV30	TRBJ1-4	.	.	CAWSVSGGRSGGKLFF	TGTGCCTGGAGTGTGAGTGGGGGCCGTAGTGGGGGAAAACTGTTTTTT
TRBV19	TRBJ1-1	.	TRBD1	CASTDRGRMNTEAFF	TGTGCCAGTACCGACAGGGGGCGAATGAACACTGAAGCTTTCTTT
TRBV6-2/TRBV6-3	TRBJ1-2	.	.	CASSSGFPQGSYGYTF	TGTGCCAGCAGTTCAGGATTTCCCCAGGGATCCTATGGCTACACCTTC
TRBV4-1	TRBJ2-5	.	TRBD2	CASSQEDSGGYQETQYF	TGCGCCAGCAGCCAAGAAGATAGCGGGGGGTACCAAGAGACCCAGTACTTC
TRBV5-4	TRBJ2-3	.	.	CASSFLRADTQYF	TGTGCCAGCAGCTTTCTCAGGGCAGATACGCAGTATTTT
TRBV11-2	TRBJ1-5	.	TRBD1	CASSPGTGGVGQPQHF	TGTGCCAGCAGCCCCGGGACAGGGGGCGTCGGTCAGCCCCAGCATTTT
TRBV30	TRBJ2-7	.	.	CAWKGGGTFYEQYF	TGTGCCTGGAAAGGGGGGGGGACTTTCTACGAGCAGTACTTC
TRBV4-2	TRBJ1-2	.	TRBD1	CASSPPSGRGTLGYTF	TGTGCCAGCAGCCCCCCCTCTGGCAGGGGGACTCTTGGCTACACCTTC
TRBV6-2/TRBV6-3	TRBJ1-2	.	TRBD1	CASSYRDSYGYTF	TGTGCCAGCAGTTACCGGGACAGCTATGGCTACACCTTC
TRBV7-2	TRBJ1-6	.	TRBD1	CASSWGQRASSYNSPLHF	TGTGCCAGCAGCTGGGGACAGCGGGCGAGCTCCTATAATTCACCCCTCCACTTT
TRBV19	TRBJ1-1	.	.	CASSISNSRTNTEAFF	TGTGCCAGTAGTATATCCAACAGTCGAACGAACACTGAAGCTTTCTTT
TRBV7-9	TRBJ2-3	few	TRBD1	CASSFTGETQYF	TGTGCCAGCAGCTTTACAGGGGAGACGCAGTATTTT
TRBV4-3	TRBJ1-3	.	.	CASSQGAGSGNTIYF	TGCGCCAGCAGCCAAGGAGCGGGGTCTGGAAACACCATATATTTT
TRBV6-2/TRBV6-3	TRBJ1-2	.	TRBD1	CASSPGTGADYTF	TGTGCCAGCAGTCCCGGGACAGGGGCCGACTACACCTTC
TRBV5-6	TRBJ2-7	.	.	CASSEVKGLYEQYF	TGTGCCAGCAGTGAGGTTAAGGGGTTGTACGAGCAGTACTTC
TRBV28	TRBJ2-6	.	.	CASSLVGAAAVNVLTF	TGTGCCAGCAGTTTAGTAGGCGCGGCAGCAGTGAACGTCCTGACTTTC
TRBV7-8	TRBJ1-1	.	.	CASSLIRGEAFF	TGTGCCAGCAGCTTAATCCGGGGTGAAGCTTTCTTT
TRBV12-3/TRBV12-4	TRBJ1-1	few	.	CASSLTENTEAFF	TGTGCCAGCAGTTTGACAGAGAACACTGAAGCTTTCTTT
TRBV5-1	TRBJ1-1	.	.	CASSPYPTEAFF	TGCGCCAGCAGCCCCTACCCCACTGAAGCTTTCTTT
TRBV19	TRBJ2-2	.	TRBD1	CASTHRGDTGELFF	TGTGCCTCTACCCACAGGGGAGACACCGGGGAGCTGTTTTTT
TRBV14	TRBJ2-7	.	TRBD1	CASSHWDRGTYEQYF	TGTGCCAGCAGCCATTGGGACAGGGGGACCTACGAGCAGTACTTC
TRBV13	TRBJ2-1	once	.	CASSLAGTHSYNEQFF	TGTGCCAGCAGCTTAGCCGGGACACACTCCTACAATGAGCAGTTCTTC
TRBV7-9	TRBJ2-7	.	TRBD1	CASSLGTGYEQYF	TGTGCCAGCAGCTTAGGGACAGGCTACGAGCAGTACTTC
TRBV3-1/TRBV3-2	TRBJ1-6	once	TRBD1	CASSQDNPHRGDSPLHF	TGTGCCAGCAGCCAAGATAATCCCCACAGGGGCGATTCACCCCTCCACTTT
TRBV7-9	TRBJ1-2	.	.	CASSLGALNYGYTF	TGTGCCAGCAGCTTAGGGGCTTTGAACTATGGCTACACCTTC
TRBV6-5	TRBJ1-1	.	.	CASNAGAATEAFF	TGTGCCAGCAACGCAGGGGCGGCCACTGAAGCTTTCTTT
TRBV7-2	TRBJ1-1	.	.	CASSLVDSLPEAFF	TGTGCCAGCAGCTTAGTTGACAGTCTCCCTGAAGCTTTCTTT
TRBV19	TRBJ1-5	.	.	CASSQAQAPQHF	TGTGCCAGTAGTCAAGCCCAGGCGCCCCAGCATTTT
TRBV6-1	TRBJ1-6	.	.	CASSEARWNSPLHF	TGTGCCAGCAGTGAAGCGCGTTGGAATTCACCCCTCCACTTT
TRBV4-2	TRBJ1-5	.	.	CASSQAGGGGRQPQHF	TGTGCCAGCAGCCAAGCGGGGGGAGGGGGAAGGCAGCCCCAGCATTTT
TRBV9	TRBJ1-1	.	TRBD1	CASSLTTGPNTEAFF	TGTGCCAGCAGCCTAACGACAGGGCCGAACACTGAAGCTTTCTTT
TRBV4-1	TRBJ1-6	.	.	CASSQGRARSYNSPLHF	TGCGCCAGCAGCCAGGGGAGGGCGCGGTCCTATAATTCACCCCTCCACTTT
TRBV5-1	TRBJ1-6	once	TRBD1	CASSLRQGDNSPLHF	TGCGCCAGCAGCTTACGACAGGGTGATAATTCACCCCTCCACTTT
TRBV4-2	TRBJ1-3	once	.	CASSQAQAAGNTIYF	TGTGCCAGCAGCCAAGCACAGGCCGCAGGAAACACCATATATTTT
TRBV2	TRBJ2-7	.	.	CASGTSFYEQYF	TGTGCCAGCGGTACTAGCTTCTACGAGCAGTACTTC
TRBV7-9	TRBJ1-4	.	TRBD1	CASSESRTGVEKLFF	TGTGCCAGCAGCGAAAGCAGGACAGGGGTTGAAAAACTGTTTTTT
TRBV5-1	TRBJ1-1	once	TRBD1	CASSSRQGEAFF	TGCGCCAGCAGCTCCCGACAGGGAGAAGCTTTCTTT
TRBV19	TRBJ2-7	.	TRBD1	CASSTRQGPAEQYF	TGTGCCAGTAGTACTCGACAGGGGCCTGCCGAGCAGTACTTC
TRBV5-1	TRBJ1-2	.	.	CASSLAAREGLGYTF	TGCGCCAGCAGCTTGGCGGCCAGGGAAGGATTGGGCTACACCTTC
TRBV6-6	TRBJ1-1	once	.	CASSPSRERGEAFF	TGTGCCAGCAGTCCCTCCAGGGAACGCGGTGAAGCTTTCTTT
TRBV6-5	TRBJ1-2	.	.	CATQPGNYGYTF	TGTGCCACTCAACCCGGGAACTATGGCTACACCTTC
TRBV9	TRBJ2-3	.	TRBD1	CASSVLGRTGGTDTQYF	TGTGCCAGCAGCGTATTAGGGAGGACAGGGGGCACAGATACGCAGTATTTT
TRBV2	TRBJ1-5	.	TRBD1	CASSTIQGSQPQHF	TGTGCCAGCAGTACAATACAGGGGTCTCAGCCCCAGCATTTT
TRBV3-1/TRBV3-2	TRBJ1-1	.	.	CASSQDRNTEAFF	TGTGCCAGCAGCCAAGACAGGAACACTGAAGCTTTCTTT
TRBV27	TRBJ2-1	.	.	CASRLQGPSYNEQFF	TGTGCCAGCAGGCTACAGGGTCCCTCCTACAATGAGCAGTTCTTC
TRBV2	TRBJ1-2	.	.	CASSEQGLNYGYTF	TGTGCCAGCAGTGAACAGGGGTTAAACTATGGCTACACCTTC
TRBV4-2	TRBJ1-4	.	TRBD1	CASSQEPTGGGQEKLFF	TGTGCCAGCAGCCAAGAGCCGACAGGGGGCGGTCAAGAAAAACTGTTTTTT
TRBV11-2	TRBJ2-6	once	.	CASSSGGVGANVLTF	TGTGCCAGCAGCTCAGGCGGGGTCGGGGCCAACGTCCTGACTTTC
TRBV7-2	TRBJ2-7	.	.	CASSLTSGMNEQYF	TGTGCCAGCAGCTTAACGTCAGGGATGAACGAGCAGTACTTC
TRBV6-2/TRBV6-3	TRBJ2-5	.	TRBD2	CASSSWTSGPETQYF	TGTGCCAGCAGTTCCTGGACTAGCGGGCCCGAGACCCAGTACTTC
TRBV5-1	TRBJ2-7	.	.	CASSGLQTYEQYF	TGCGCCAGCAGCGGACTTCAGACCTACGAGCAGTACTTC
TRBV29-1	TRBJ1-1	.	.	CSVEGGPRRNTEAFF	TGCAGCGTTGAAGGGGGGCCCAGAAGGAACACTGAAGCTTTCTTT
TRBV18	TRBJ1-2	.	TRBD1	CASSEDRGRANYGYTF	TGTGCCAGCTCAGAAGACAGGGGGCGAGCTAACTATGGCTACACCTTC
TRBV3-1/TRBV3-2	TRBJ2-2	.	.	CASSQSIQGSGELFF	TGTGCCAGCAGCCAATCTATCCAGGGGTCCGGGGAGCTGTTTTTT
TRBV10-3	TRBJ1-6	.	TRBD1	CAISVTGVNSPLHF	TGTGCCATCAGCGTCACAGGGGTTAATTCACCCCTCCACTTT
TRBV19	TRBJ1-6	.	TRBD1	CASSPRDRDNSPLHF	TGTGCCAGTAGTCCGCGGGACAGGGACAATTCACCCCTCCACTTT